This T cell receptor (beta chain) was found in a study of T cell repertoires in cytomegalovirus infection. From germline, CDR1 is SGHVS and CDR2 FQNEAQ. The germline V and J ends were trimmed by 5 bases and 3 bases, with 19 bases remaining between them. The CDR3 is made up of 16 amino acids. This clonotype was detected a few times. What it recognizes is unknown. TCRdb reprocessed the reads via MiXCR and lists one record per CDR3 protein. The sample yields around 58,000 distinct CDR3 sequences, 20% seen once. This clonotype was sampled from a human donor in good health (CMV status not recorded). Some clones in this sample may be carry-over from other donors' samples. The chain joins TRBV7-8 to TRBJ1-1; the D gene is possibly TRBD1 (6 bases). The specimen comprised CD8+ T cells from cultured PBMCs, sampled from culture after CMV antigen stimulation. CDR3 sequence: CASSPKGMGGHTEAFF. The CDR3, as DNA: TGTGCCAGCAGCCCCAAAGGCATGGGGGGGCACACTGAAGCTTTCTTT.